One and the same sample provided the 11 T cell receptor beta chains below, sequenced in a study of tumor-infiltrating lymphocytes in primary liver carcinoma. Priming with a constant-region primer yielded TCR beta cDNA from about 540 ng total RNA. What produced the TCR beta libraries was three nested multiplex PCR rounds using slightly modified ARM-PCR. The two initial PCR rounds, around 10 cycles each, used TRBV1-TRBV30 forward and C-beta reverse primers. One entry per CDR3 protein results from TCRdb running MiXCR on the multiplex PCR reads. The sample records 310,000 or so distinct CDR3 sequences, about 50% being singletons. In addition to blood RNA drawn from unsorted whole blood, germline DNA was extracted. The sequenced sample consisted of peripheral blood. The origin of the receptors is a young woman with primary liver carcinoma and hepatitis B virus infection.

The rearrangement links TRBV4-1 to TRBJ2-7, with 7 bases aligning to TRBD1. The J segment lost 2 bases and the V segment lost 3 bases, leaving 1 base of the junction unmatched. The CDR3 totals 13 residues. Per germline, CDR1 MGHRA and CDR2 YSYEKL. CDR3 in DNA: TGCGCCAGCAGCCACACAGGGGCCTACGAGCAGTACTTC. Translation: CASSHTGAYEQYF.

Many counts were recorded for this clonotype. The V call is TRBV6-1, the J call TRBJ2-3, with TRBD1 matching over 8 bases. With V trimmed by 1 base and J by 1 base, 4 bases remained unmatched. Germline assignment: CDR1 MNHNS and CDR2 SASEGT. The length of the CDR3 is 16 residues. The CDR3 DNA follows: TGTGCCAGCAGTGAAGTTCCGGGACAGGGCACAGATACGCAGTATTTT. The encoded protein is CASSEVPGQGTDTQYF.

This clonotype was seen a handful of times. This sequence joins TRBV5-6 and TRBJ2-2; a possible D gene is TRBD2 (6 bases). Germline V CDR1 and CDR2: SGHDT, YYEEEE. Trimming took off 2 bases at V and 7 bases at J, with 18 bases between the two ends. The CDR3 totals 16 residues. CDR3 protein: CASSFGGGNGVGELFF. The CDR3 DNA is TGTGCCAGCAGCTTTGGCGGCGGGAATGGTGTCGGGGAGCTGTTTTTT.

This clonotype was counted a few times. The chain carries TRBV4-1 and TRBJ2-1, with 7 bases matching TRBD2. The germline gives CDR1 MGHRA, CDR2 YSYEKL. CDR3 length equals 14 residues. The trim removed 3 bases at V and 7 bases at J, leaving 6 bases unmatched. CDR3 coding DNA: TGCGCCAGCAGCCAGGCAGGGCGGGGGAATGAGCAGTTCTTC. The encoded protein is CASSQAGRGNEQFF.

The V and J genes are TRBV6-1 and TRBJ2-3; a weak D match, TRBD2 (6 bases). Trimming left V 6 bases short and J 9 bases short, with 28 bases between. CDR3 length equals 17 residues. Germline V gene lookup returns CDR1 MNHNS and CDR2 SASEGT. This CDR3 reads CASSTRRGVAPPGTQYF. CDR3 nucleotides: TGTGCCAGCAGCACACGGCGGGGTGTAGCTCCACCAGGGACGCAGTATTTT.

With respect to this clonotype: A much larger clonotype is one base distant, so this may be a read error. It is likely a read error, because the conserved phenylalanine at the end of the CDR3 is missing. The J gene is TRBJ2-3, the V gene TRBV7-9; no clear D gene. Germline V gives CDR1 SEHNR, CDR2 FQNEAQ (reference sequence). The CDR3 length is 15 residues. The V and J ends lost 6 bases and 0 bases respectively, with 13 bases between them. This CDR3 is CASRPHHFSTDTQYS. In DNA, the CDR3 is TGTGCCAGCAGACCTCACCACTTTAGCACAGATACGCAGTATTCT.

Regarding this clonotype: One end of the junction does not line up with germline, which may come from a read error. The V call is TRBV29-1, the J call TRBJ2-5; TRBD2 matches at 8 bases. CDR3 length: 14 residues. Germline V gives CDR1 SQVTM, CDR2 ANQGSEA. CDR3 residues: CGVAASGYQETQYF. The CDR3 nucleotides read TGTGGCGTTGCGGCTAGCGGGTATCAAGAGACCCAGTACTTC. Full variable domain (outside the CDR3, taken from reference TRBV29-1 and TRBJ2-5): SAVISQKPSRDICQRGTSLTIQCQVDSQVTMMFWYRQQPGQSLTLIATANQGSEATYESGFVIDKFPISRPNLTFSTLTVSNMSPEDSSIYLCGVAASGYQETQYFGPGTRLLVL.

As to this clonotype: A much larger clone is a single base away; this may be a read error. The V call is TRBV14, the J call TRBJ1-5; D ambiguous. Germline CDR1 and CDR2: SGHDN and FVKESK. This CDR3 contains 13 residues. DNA of the CDR3: TGTGTCAGCAGCCAATATCAGGATCAGCCCCAGCATTTT. As protein: CVSSQYQDQPQHF. Drawing the rest from reference TRBV14 and TRBJ1-5, the complete variable domain is EAGVTQFPSHSVIEKGQTVTLRCDPISGHDNLYWYRRVMGKEIKFLLHFVKESKQDESGMPNNRFLAERTGGTYSTLKVQPAELEDSGVYFCVSSQYQDQPQHFGDGTRLSIL.

With respect to this clonotype: A much larger clone differs from this one at a single base, so this may be a read error. J is TRBJ1-1 and V is TRBV6-2 or TRBV6-3; D is possibly TRBD1 (5 bases). The CDR3 has 13 residues. From germline, CDR1 is MNHEY and CDR2 SVGEGT. Trimming took 4 bases from V and 4 from J, leaving 10 bases between them. Here the CDR3 reads CASSWGSSTEAFF. CDR3 nucleotides: TGTGCCAGCAGTTGGGGGTCTAGCACTGAAGCTTTCTTT.

This clonotype was counted at least ten times. The J gene is TRBJ2-7, the V gene TRBV11-2; 7 nucleotides agree with TRBD2. Losses at the gene ends were 5 bases for V and 6 bases for J; bases not matched to a gene: 13. The CDR3 is 15 residues long. The germline gives CDR1 SGHAT, CDR2 FQNNGV. Here the CDR3 reads CASSQGYLGGAEQYF. CDR3 nucleotide sequence: TGTGCCAGCAGCCAAGGGTACCTGGGAGGGGCCGAGCAGTACTTC.

The gene calls are TRBV4-2 and TRBJ1-1; D is uncertain. CDR3 length: 16 residues. The germline V and J ends were trimmed by 3 bases and 3 bases, with 17 bases remaining between them. CDR1 LGHNA and CDR2 YNFKEQ come from the germline V gene. The CDR3 loop reads CASSHEQEFSDTEAFF. The CDR3 region has the DNA TGTGCCAGCAGCCATGAGCAGGAGTTCTCGGACACTGAAGCTTTCTTT.